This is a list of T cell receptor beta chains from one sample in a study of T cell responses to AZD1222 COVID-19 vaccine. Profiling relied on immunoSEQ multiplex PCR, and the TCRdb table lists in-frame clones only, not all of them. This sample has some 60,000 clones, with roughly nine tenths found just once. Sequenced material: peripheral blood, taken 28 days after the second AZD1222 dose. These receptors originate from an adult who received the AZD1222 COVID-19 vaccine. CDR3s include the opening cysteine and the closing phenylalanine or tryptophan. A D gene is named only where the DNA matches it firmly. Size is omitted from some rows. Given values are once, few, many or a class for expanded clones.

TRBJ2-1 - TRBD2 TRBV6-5 TGTGCCAGCGCCTCGGGACTAGCGGGAGGAAATGAGCAGTTCTTC CASASGLAGGNEQFF
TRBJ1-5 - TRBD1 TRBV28 TGTGCCAGCAGAACGGACAGGAACAATCAGCCCCAGCATTTT CASRTDRNNQPQHF
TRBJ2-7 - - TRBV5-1 TGCGCCAGCAGCTCACTTGGCTCCGAGCAGTACTTC CASSSLGSEQYF
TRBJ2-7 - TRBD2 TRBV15 TGTGCCACCAGCAGTACTAGCGGGAGGGCCCACGAGCAGTACTTC CATSSTSGRAHEQYF
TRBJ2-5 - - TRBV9 TGTGCCAGCAGTGTCCACCAAGAGACCCAGTACTTC CASSVHQETQYF
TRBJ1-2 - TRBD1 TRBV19 TGTGCCAGTAGTAGAGACAGGGTCGGCTATGGCTACACCTTC CASSRDRVGYGYTF
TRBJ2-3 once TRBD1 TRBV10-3 TGTGCCATCAGTCCGGGACAGCAAACAGATACGCAGTATTTT CAISPGQQTDTQYF
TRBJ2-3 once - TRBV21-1 TGTGCCAGCAGCAAACCTAGTAGGGGCATAGACACAGATACGCAGTATTTT CASSKPSRGIDTDTQYF
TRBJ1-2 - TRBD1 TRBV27 TGTGCCAGCAGTTCGGGACAGGTACCCTATGGCTACACCTTC CASSSGQVPYGYTF
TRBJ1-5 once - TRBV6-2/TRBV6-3 TGTGCCAGCAGTTCCGACAGAAAGCAGCCCCAGCATTTT CASSSDRKQPQHF
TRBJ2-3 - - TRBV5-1 TGCGCCAGCAGCTTTAGCGGCGATACGCAGTATTTT CASSFSGDTQYF
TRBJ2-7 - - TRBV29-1 TGCAGCGTTGAATCATCCCCGGGTGTGGGTGAGCAGTACTTC CSVESSPGVGEQYF